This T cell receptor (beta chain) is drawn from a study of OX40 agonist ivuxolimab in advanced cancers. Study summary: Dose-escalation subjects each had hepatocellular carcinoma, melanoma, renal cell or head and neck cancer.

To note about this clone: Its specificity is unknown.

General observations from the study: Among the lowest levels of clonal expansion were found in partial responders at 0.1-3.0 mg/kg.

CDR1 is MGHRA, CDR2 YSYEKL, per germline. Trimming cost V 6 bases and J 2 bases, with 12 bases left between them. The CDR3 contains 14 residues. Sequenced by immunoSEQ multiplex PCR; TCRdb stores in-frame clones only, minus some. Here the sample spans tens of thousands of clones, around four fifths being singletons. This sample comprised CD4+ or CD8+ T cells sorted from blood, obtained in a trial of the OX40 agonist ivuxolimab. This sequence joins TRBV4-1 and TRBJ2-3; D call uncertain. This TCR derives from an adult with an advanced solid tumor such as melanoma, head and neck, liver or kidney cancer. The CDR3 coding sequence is TGCGCCAGCAGTCCGCTAACCTCCACAGATACGCAGTATTTT. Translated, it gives CASSPLTSTDTQYF.